The T cell receptor (beta chain) under discussion was sequenced for a study of blood T cell repertoires in COVID-19. Overall study context: Nucleic acid was either cDNA or gDNA, and it came from T cells, B-cell-depleted T cells, or PBMCs.

The CDR3 contains 16 residues. CDR1 and CDR2 from the germline V gene are LGHNA and YNFKEQ. V lost 2 bases, J lost 2 bases, and 6 bases stayed unmatched. Sequencing was performed with immunoSEQ multiplex PCR; in TCRdb, only in-frame clones are kept and a portion is missing. The sample consists of some 87,000 clones, almost 95% of them appearing once. The specimen sequenced was peripheral blood. The chain couples TRBV4-2 to TRBJ2-3; 8 positions match TRBD2. This receptor was taken from a woman aged 55-70 years with active COVID-19. The CDR3 DNA sequence: TGTGCCAGCAGCCAAACCTTAGCGGGACCCACAGATACGCAGTATTTT. This codes for CASSQTLAGPTDTQYF.